This T cell receptor (beta chain) comes out of a study of CXCR3-negative and CXCR3-positive naive CD8 T cells. General study findings and limits: A higher hydrophobicity marked the TRB CDR3s of CXCR3-positive naive cells versus CXCR3-negative naive cells. TCR interaction strength was inferred from TRB CDR3 physicochemistry, as CD5 matched across naive subsets. Cryopreserved PBMCs had partly decreased CXCR3 expression; fresh PBMCs were used in most assays.

There are 15 residues in the CDR3. The germline CDR1 and CDR2 sequences are MGHRA and YSYEKL. This clonotype is deemed medium-sized by its frequency. As yet, its antigen is unknown. With UMI labels, 5' RACE was used to prepare the TRB cDNA libraries. After re-calling the 5' RACE reads, TCRdb lists one entry per CDR3 protein, DNA absent. The sample table includes some 5,000 distinct CDR3 sequences. The study sorted every CD8+ T cell subset in triplicate at 270,000 or so cells each. Cells that were CD45RO-CCR7+CD27+CD95- constituted naive CD8+ T cells. The source is a human donor in good health. Some clones in this sample may be carry-over from other donors' samples. The specimen sequenced was naive CXCR3+ CD8+ T cells from blood. Subset here: CD45RO-CCR7+CD27+CD95- naive CD8+ T cells expressing CXCR3 (TNR3+). The chain carries TRBV4-1 and TRBJ1-3; the TCRdb D gene call, TRBD1, has no DNA to confirm it. This CDR3 is CASSPTTGYGNTIYF.